This TCR beta chain was sequenced during a study of shared clonotypes between healthy human individuals. Study observations and caveats: Unshared clonotypes carried lower generation probabilities than those common to all four donors. Naive subsets tended to show greater estimated richness than memory subsets.

The CDR3 consists of 13 residues. Unmatched junction bases numbered 4, after V lost 3 bases and J lost 8 bases. Germline V gene data show CDR1 as SGHVS and CDR2 as FQNEAQ. Data came from immunoSEQ multiplex PCR; TCRdb stores just in-frame clones and leaves some out. The sample has just over 2,000,000 clones, about 95% seen once. CD45RO-negative cells were positively selected for CCR7, leaving out terminally differentiated effector memory CD45RA+ cells. In the case of this clone: Its antigen is undetermined.

The sequenced material came from naive CD8+ T cells sorted from blood. This TCR came from a man in his late teens or twenties in good health. The rearrangement joins TRBV7-8 to TRBJ1-5, with TRBD1 identical over 7 bases. The CDR3 DNA reads as TGTGCCAGCAGCTTGACAGGGAGTGAGCCCCAGCATTTT. This gives the protein CASSLTGSEPQHF.